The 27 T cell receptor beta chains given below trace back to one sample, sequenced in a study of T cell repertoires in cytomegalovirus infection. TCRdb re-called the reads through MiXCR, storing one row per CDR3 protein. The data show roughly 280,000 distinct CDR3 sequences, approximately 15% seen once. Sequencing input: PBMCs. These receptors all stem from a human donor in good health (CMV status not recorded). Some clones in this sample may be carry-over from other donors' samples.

In nucleotides, the CDR3 is TGTGCCAGTAAGCCAGCCAGCGGGTACTCCTACGAGCAGTACTTC. Protein: CASKPASGYSYEQYF. The chain recombines TRBV19 with TRBJ2-7, with D possibly TRBD2 on 6 matching bases. Trimming shortened V by 7 bases and J by 0 bases, and 16 bases separated the two germline ends. This CDR3 contains 15 residues. Germline CDR1 reads LNHDA; CDR2 reads SQIVND (reference sequence).

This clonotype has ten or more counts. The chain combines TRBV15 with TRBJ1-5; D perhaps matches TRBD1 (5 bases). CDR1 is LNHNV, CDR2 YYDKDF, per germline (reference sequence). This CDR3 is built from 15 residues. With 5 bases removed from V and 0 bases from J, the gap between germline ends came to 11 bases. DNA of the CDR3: TGTGCCACCAGCCAGGGACGGATTAGCAATCAGCCCCAGCATTTT. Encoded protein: CATSQGRISNQPQHF.

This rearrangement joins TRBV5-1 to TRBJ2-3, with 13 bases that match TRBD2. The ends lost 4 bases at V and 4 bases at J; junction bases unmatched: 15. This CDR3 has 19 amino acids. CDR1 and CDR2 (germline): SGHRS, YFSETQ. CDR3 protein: CASSRPRPGTSGNSDTQYF. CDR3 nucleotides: TGCGCCAGCAGCCGCCCGAGGCCCGGGACTAGCGGGAACTCAGATACGCAGTATTTT.

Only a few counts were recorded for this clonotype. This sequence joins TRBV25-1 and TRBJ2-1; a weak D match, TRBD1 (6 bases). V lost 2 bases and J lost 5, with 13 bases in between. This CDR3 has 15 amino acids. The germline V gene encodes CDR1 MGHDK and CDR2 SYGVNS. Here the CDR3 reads CASSEGDKGNNEQFF. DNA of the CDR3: TGTGCCAGCAGTGAAGGGGACAAAGGGAACAATGAGCAGTTCTTC.

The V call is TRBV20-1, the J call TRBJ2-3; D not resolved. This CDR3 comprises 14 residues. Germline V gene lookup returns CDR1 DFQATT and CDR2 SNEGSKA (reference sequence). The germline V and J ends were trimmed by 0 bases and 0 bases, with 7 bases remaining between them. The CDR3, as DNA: TGCAGTGCTAGAGATTACACTAGCACAGATACGCAGTATTTT. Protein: CSARDYTSTDTQYF.

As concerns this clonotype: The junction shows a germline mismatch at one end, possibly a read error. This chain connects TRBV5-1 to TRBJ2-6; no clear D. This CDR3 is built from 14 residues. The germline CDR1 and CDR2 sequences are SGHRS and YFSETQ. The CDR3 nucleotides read TGTGCCAGCAGTTTATCAGGTGGGGCCAACGTCCTGACTTTC. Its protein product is CASSLSGGANVLTF.

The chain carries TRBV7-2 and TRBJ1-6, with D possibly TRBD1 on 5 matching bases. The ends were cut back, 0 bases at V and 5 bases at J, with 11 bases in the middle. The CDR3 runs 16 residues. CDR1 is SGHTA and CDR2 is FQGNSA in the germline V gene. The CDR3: CASSLAPDSNNSPLHF. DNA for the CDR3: TGTGCCAGCAGCTTAGCGCCCGACAGTAATAATTCACCCCTCCACTTT. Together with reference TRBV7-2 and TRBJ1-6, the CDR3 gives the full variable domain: GAGVSQSPSNKVTEKGKDVELRCDPISGHTALYWYRQSLGQGLEFLIYFQGNSAPDKSGLPSDRFSAERTGGSVSTLTIQRTQQEDSAVYLCASSLAPDSNNSPLHFGNGTRLTVT.

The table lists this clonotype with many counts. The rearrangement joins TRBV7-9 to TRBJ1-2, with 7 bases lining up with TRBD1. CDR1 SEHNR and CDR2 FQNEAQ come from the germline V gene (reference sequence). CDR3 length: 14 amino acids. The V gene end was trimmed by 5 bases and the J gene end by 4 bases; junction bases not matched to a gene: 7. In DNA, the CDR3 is TGTGCCAGCAGCCGCGGACAGGCCCTCTATGGCTACACCTTC. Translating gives CASSRGQALYGYTF.

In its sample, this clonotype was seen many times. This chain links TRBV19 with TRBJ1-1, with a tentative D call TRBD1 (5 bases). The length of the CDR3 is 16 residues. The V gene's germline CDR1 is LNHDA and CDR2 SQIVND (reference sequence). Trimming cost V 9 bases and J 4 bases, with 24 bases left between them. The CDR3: CASQTKLGALGTEAFF. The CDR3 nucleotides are TGTGCCAGCCAGACCAAACTCGGGGCCTTGGGCACTGAAGCTTTCTTT.

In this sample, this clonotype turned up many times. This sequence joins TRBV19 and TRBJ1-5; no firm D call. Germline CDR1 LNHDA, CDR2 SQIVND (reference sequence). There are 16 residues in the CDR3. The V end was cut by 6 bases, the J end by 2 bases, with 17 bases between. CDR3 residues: CASSNPKGRGNQPQHF. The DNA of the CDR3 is TGTGCCAGTAGCAACCCAAAGGGAAGAGGCAATCAGCCCCAGCATTTT.

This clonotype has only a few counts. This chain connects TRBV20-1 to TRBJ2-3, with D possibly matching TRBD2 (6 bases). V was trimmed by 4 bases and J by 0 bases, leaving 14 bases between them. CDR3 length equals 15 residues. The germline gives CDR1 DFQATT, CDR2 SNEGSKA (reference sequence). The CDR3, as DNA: TGCAGTGCTACGGACGCAGGGAGGAGCACAGATACGCAGTATTTT. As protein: CSATDAGRSTDTQYF.

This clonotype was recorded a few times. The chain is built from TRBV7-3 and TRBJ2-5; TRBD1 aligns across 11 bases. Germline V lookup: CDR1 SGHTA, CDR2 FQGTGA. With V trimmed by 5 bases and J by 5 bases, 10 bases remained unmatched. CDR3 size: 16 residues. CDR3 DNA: TGTGCCAGCAGCCCTATGGACAGGGGGCCCCCGGAGACCCAGTACTTC. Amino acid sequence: CASSPMDRGPPETQYF.

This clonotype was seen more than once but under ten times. The CDR3 DNA sequence: TGCAGTGCTAGAGCCGTAGGAAGCAATCAGCCCCAGCATTTT. Translation gives CSARAVGSNQPQHF. The chain combines TRBV20-1 with TRBJ1-5, with D unresolved. V was cut by 1 base and J by 1 base, with 8 bases left in between. Germline V gene sequence: CDR1 DFQATT, CDR2 SNEGSKA (reference sequence). The CDR3 extends over 14 amino acids.

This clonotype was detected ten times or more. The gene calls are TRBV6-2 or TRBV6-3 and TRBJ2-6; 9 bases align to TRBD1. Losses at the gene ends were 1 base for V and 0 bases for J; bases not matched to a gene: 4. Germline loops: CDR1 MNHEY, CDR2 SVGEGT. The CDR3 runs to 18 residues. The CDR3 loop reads CASSYFGTGSSGANVLTF. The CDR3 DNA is TGTGCCAGCAGTTACTTCGGGACAGGGAGCTCTGGGGCCAACGTCCTGACTTTC.

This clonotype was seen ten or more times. The CDR3 spells CASSSRGSGANVLTF. CDR3 DNA sequence: TGTGCCAGCAGCTCTCGAGGGTCCGGGGCCAACGTCCTGACTTTC. The chain uses TRBV7-2 and TRBJ2-6; tentative D call: TRBD2 (5 bases). The CDR3 loop spans 15 amino acids. The V and J ends lost 4 bases and 4 bases respectively, with 11 bases between them. Germline V gene data show CDR1 as SGHTA and CDR2 as FQGNSA. The full variable domain, completed using reference TRBV7-2 and TRBJ2-6, is GAGVSQSPSNKVTEKGKDVELRCDPISGHTALYWYRQSLGQGLEFLIYFQGNSAPDKSGLPSDRFSAERTGGSVSTLTIQRTQQEDSAVYLCASSSRGSGANVLTFGAGSRLTVL.

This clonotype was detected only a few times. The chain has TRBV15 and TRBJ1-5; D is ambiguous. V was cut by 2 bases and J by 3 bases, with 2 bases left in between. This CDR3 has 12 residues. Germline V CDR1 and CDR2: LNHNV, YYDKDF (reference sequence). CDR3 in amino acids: CATSRPNQPQHF. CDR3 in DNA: TGTGCCACCAGCAGACCCAATCAGCCCCAGCATTTT.

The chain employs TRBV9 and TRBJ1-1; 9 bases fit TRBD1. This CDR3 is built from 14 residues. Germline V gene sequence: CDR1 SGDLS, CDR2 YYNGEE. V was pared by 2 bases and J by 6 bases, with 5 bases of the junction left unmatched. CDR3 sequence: CASSVKGTGSEAFF. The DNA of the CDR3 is TGTGCCAGCAGCGTTAAAGGGACAGGGTCTGAAGCTTTCTTT.

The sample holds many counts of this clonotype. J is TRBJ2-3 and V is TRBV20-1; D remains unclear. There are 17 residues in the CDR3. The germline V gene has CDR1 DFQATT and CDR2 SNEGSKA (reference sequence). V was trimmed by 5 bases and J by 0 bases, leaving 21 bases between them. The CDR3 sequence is CSAGPPLAVTSTDTQYF. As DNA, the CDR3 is TGCAGTGCTGGGCCCCCCCTCGCAGTGACTAGCACAGATACGCAGTATTTT.

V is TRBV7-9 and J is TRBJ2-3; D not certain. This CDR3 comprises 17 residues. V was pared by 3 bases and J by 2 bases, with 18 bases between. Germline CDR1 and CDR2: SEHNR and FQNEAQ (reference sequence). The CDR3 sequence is CASSFPTGTTFTDTQYF. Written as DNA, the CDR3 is TGTGCCAGCAGCTTCCCCACCGGCACGACTTTCACAGATACGCAGTATTTT.

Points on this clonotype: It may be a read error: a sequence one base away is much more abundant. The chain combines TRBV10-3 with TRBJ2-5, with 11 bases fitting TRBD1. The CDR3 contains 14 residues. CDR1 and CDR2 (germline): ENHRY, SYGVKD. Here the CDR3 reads CVIKGTGGQETQYF. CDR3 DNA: TGTGTCATCAAAGGGACAGGGGGCCAAGAGACCCAGTACTTC.

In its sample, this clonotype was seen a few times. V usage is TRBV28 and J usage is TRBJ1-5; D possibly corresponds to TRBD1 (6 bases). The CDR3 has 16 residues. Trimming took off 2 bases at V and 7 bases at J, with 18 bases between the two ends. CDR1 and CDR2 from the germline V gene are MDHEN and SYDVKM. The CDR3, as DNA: TGTGCCAGCAGTTTACGTTCAACGGGGGGCACCCAGCCCCAGCATTTT. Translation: CASSLRSTGGTQPQHF.

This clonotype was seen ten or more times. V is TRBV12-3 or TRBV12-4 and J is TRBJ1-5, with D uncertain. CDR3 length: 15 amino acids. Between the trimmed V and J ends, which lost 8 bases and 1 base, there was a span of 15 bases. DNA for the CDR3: TGTGCCAGCGGCCTTGGAGGGAACAGCAATCAGCCCCAGCATTTT. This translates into CASGLGGNSNQPQHF.

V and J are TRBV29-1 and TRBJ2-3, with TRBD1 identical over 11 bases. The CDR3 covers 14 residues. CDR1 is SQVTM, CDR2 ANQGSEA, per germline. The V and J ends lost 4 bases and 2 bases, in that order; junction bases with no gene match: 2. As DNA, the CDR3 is TGCAGCGTTGTGGACAGGGGGCCCACAGATACGCAGTATTTT. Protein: CSVVDRGPTDTQYF.

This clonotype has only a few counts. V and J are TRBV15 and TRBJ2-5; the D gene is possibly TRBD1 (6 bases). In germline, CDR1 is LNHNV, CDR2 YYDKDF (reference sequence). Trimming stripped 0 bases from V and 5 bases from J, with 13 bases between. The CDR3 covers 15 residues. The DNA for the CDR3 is TGTGCCACCAGCAGAGATGGGGGCTCGTCGGAGACCCAGTACTTC. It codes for CATSRDGGSSETQYF.

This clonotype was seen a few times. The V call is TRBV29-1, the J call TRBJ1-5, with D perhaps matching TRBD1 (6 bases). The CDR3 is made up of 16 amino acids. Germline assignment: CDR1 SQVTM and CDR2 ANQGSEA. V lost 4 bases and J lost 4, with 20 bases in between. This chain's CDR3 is CSVGERGTRGNQPQHF. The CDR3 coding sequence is TGCAGCGTTGGAGAAAGGGGGACCCGAGGGAATCAGCCCCAGCATTTT.

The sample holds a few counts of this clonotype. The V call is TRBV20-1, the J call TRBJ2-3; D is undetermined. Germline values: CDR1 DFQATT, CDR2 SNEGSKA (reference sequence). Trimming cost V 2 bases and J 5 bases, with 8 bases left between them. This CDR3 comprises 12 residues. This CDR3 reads CSARRGGDTQYF. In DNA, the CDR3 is TGCAGTGCTAGAAGAGGCGGAGATACGCAGTATTTT.

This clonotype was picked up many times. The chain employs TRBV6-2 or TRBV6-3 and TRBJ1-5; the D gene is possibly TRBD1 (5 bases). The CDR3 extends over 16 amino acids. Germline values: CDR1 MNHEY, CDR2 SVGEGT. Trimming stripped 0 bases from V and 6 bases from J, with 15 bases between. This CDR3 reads CASSYSGRGSGQPQHF. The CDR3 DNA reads TGTGCCAGCAGTTACTCGGGACGAGGCTCGGGTCAGCCCCAGCATTTT.